The 14 T cell receptor beta chains listed next were all sequenced from one sample in a study of CD8 T cells in ankylosing spondylitis. These receptors' targets are unknown. Broader study findings: Within ankylosing spondylitis blood, a TCR beta motif made up of under 10 highly homologous variants appeared to be characteristic.

TCRdb reanalysed the 5' RACE reads using MiXCR and keeps one entry per CDR3 protein. This sample yields around 100,000 distinct CDR3 sequences, of which 9% are seen a single time; approximately 30% belongs to the top ten. The sample taken for sequencing was blood, either unsorted or a sorted T cell fraction (not recorded which). All receptors come from a male donor with ankylosing spondylitis.

The chain uses TRBV27 and TRBJ2-3; tentative D call: TRBD1 (6 bases). V was trimmed by 4 bases and J by 1 base, leaving 15 bases between them. Germline CDR1 MNHEY, CDR2 SMNVEV (reference sequence). CDR3 length equals 16 residues. In DNA form, the CDR3 reads TGTGCCAGCAGTTCTTCTCCGGGACATGGCACAGATACGCAGTATTTT. Translated: CASSSSPGHGTDTQYF.

This clonotype has at least ten counts. In DNA, the CDR3 is TGTGCCAGCAGCCAAGGACTAGCGGAAGAGACCCAGTACTTC. This encodes CASSQGLAEETQYF. The chain joins TRBV3-1 to TRBJ2-5; 9 nucleotides align to TRBD2. CDR1 and CDR2 from the germline V gene are LGHDT and YNNKEL (reference sequence). V shed 1 base, J shed 3 bases, and the junction held 0 bases outside the gene matches. CDR3 length equals 14 residues.

The rearrangement uses TRBV13 and TRBJ2-7; 10 nucleotides align to TRBD1. After removal of 8 bases from V and 0 bases from J, the junction contained 1 base not matched to a gene. Germline CDR1 and CDR2: PRHDT and FYEKMQ (reference sequence). This CDR3 spans 13 amino acids. The CDR3 protein is CASRDRGSYEQYF. In nucleotides, the CDR3 is TGTGCCAGCCGGGACAGGGGCTCCTACGAGCAGTACTTC.

The sample holds many counts of this clonotype. The V and J genes are TRBV3-1 and TRBJ2-7; the D gene is possibly TRBD2 (6 bases). With 3 bases removed from V and 4 bases from J, the gap between germline ends came to 19 bases. The CDR3 is 16 amino acids. The germline V gene has CDR1 LGHDT and CDR2 YNNKEL (reference sequence). The CDR3 spells CASSQDVGGEGYEQYF. The CDR3 DNA reads TGTGCCAGCAGCCAGGACGTCGGGGGAGAGGGTTACGAGCAGTACTTC.

This clonotype was observed at least ten times. The V gene is TRBV12-3 or TRBV12-4, the J gene TRBJ1-5; 10 bases map to TRBD1. V was clipped by 2 bases and J by 8 bases; unmatched bases: 6. The CDR3 length is 15 residues. For the CDR3, the DNA is TGTGCCAGCAGTTTATGGGACAGGGGTTCTGAGCCCCAGCATTTT. It translates to CASSLWDRGSEPQHF.

This clonotype appeared many times. The chain employs TRBV27 and TRBJ1-3; no firm D call. Germline V gene lookup returns CDR1 MNHEY and CDR2 SMNVEV (reference sequence). The CDR3 extends over 16 amino acids. V lost 5 bases to trimming and J lost 0 bases, with 14 bases between them. The DNA of the CDR3 is TGTGCCAGCAGTCCGACCCCACGAAGCTCTGGAAACACCATATATTTT. It encodes CASSPTPRSSGNTIYF.

The sample holds many counts of this clonotype. The chain combines TRBV24-1 with TRBJ2-1; D is tentatively TRBD1 or TRBD2 (5 bases each). Germline V lookup: CDR1 KGHDR, CDR2 SFDVKD. Trimming left V 3 bases short and J 4 bases short, with 12 bases between. The CDR3 is made up of 15 amino acids. The CDR3 spells CATSDGLRVYNEQFF. The CDR3 DNA reads TGTGCCACCAGTGATGGACTCAGGGTGTACAATGAGCAGTTCTTC.

This chain joins TRBV20-1 and TRBJ1-1, with no clear D. CDR1 DFQATT and CDR2 SNEGSKA come from the germline V gene (reference sequence). There are 15 residues in the CDR3. V was clipped by 4 bases and J by 1 base, with 16 bases between them. The CDR3 DNA reads TGCAGTGCTAAGGCCAACCGCGGTAGGAACACTGAAGCTTTCTTT. The encoded protein is CSAKANRGRNTEAFF.

This clonotype was picked up many times. The rearrangement joins TRBV7-9 to TRBJ2-1, with TRBD1 identical over 10 bases. V shed 0 bases, J shed 8 bases, and the junction held 10 bases outside the gene matches. This CDR3 contains 17 residues. The germline gives CDR1 SEHNR, CDR2 FQNEAQ (reference sequence). The CDR3 spells CASSLATGGLSAHEQFF. As DNA, the CDR3 is TGTGCCAGCAGCTTAGCGACAGGGGGCCTCTCAGCCCATGAGCAGTTCTTC.

This clonotype was counted a few times. The rearrangement joins TRBV9 to TRBJ2-1, with 8 bases matching TRBD1. V shed 7 bases, J shed 3 bases, and the junction held 3 bases outside the gene matches. The CDR3 sequence is 13 residues long. From germline, CDR1 is SGDLS and CDR2 YYNGEE. The CDR3, as DNA: TGTGCCAGCGGAGACAGGGGCTACAATGAGCAGTTCTTC. Translated, it gives CASGDRGYNEQFF.

This clonotype was recorded many times. The CDR3 reads CAISEGAGGLTDTQYF. Written as DNA, the CDR3 is TGTGCCATCAGTGAAGGTGCGGGAGGCCTCACAGATACGCAGTATTTT. The rearrangement uses TRBV10-3 and TRBJ2-3, with TRBD2 identical over 8 bases. The CDR3 totals 16 residues. With V trimmed by 3 bases and J by 2 bases, 7 bases remained unmatched. The germline V gene has CDR1 ENHRY and CDR2 SYGVKD.

The rearrangement uses TRBV16 and TRBJ1-1; D call uncertain. V was pared by 2 bases and J by 8 bases, with 18 bases between. Germline lookup yields CDR1 KGHSY and CDR2 FQNENV. The CDR3 is 15 residues long. The CDR3: CASSQESKGRMEAFF. Here the CDR3 DNA reads TGTGCCAGCAGCCAAGAGTCAAAGGGCAGAATGGAAGCTTTCTTT.

This clonotype was seen more than once but under ten times. V and J are TRBV20-1 and TRBJ2-1, with 11 positions matching TRBD2. In germline, CDR1 is DFQATT, CDR2 SNEGSKA (reference sequence). CDR3 size: 16 residues. With V trimmed by 1 base and J by 4 bases, 6 bases remained unmatched. The CDR3 DNA is TGCAGTGCTAGAGTAGCGGGGGGGCAGGAATACAATGAGCAGTTCTTC. It translates to CSARVAGGQEYNEQFF.

The gene calls are TRBV10-3 and TRBJ1-1; 11 bases align to TRBD1. Germline-derived CDR1 and CDR2 are ENHRY and SYGVKD. The CDR3 is 14 amino acids. J gave up 1 base and V 10 bases, and 5 bases lay outside the gene matches. The CDR3 region has the DNA TGTGCCACCTGGGACAGGGGGACGAACACTGAAGCTTTCTTT. Protein: CATWDRGTNTEAFF.